This is a list of T cell receptor beta chains from one sample in a study of shared clonotypes between healthy human individuals. Using immunoSEQ multiplex PCR, the repertoire was profiled, and TCRdb retains in-frame clones only, with some absent. Here the sample spans fewer than 1.6 million clones, around 98.5% being singletons. Sequenced: naive CD4+ T cells sorted from blood. All receptors come from a man aged 25-45 years in good health. Each CDR3 is given with its conserved first and last residue. The D gene is left open where the match is weak. Some rows have no size entry. The others give once, few or many, or a class for an expanded clone.

clone size	V gene	D gene	J gene	CDR3 protein	CDR3 DNA
-	TRBV5-1	TRBD1	TRBJ1-2	CASGTGDPNYGYTF	TGCGCCAGCGGTACAGGGGACCCGAACTATGGCTACACCTTC
-	TRBV20-1	-	TRBJ1-3	CSANAGNTIYF	TGCAGTGCTAACGCCGGAAACACCATATATTTT
-	TRBV4-3	TRBD2	TRBJ2-3	CASSQWGLVLDSSTDTQYF	TGCGCCAGCAGCCAATGGGGACTAGTGTTGGACTCTAGCACAGATACGCAGTATTTT
-	TRBV11-2	-	TRBJ2-7	CASNVQAAYEQYF	TGTGCCAGCAACGTCCAAGCCGCCTACGAGCAGTACTTC
-	TRBV6-1	-	TRBJ2-7	CASSEQGSSYEQYF	TGTGCCAGCAGTGAACAGGGGAGCTCCTACGAGCAGTACTTC
-	TRBV7-8	-	TRBJ2-2	CASSLSGELFF	TGTGCCAGCAGCTTGAGCGGGGAGCTGTTTTTT
-	TRBV5-1	TRBD1	TRBJ1-2	CASSSRTGSFYGYTF	TGCGCCAGCAGCTCTCGGACAGGATCTTTCTATGGCTACACCTTC
-	TRBV5-1	-	TRBJ2-1	CASGRKGELYNEQFF	TGCGCCAGCGGCCGTAAAGGGGAGCTTTACAATGAGCAGTTCTTC
-	TRBV6-1	-	TRBJ2-7	CASSNFQGYEQYF	TGTGCCAGCAGCAACTTCCAGGGCTACGAGCAGTACTTC
once	TRBV11-2	-	TRBJ2-1	CASSQHLIEYNEQFF	TGTGCCAGCAGCCAACACCTTATAGAATACAATGAGCAGTTCTTC
-	TRBV6-1	TRBD2	TRBJ2-3	CASSRGLATDTQYF	TGTGCCAGCAGTCGGGGACTAGCCACAGATACGCAGTATTTT
-	TRBV28	TRBD1	TRBJ1-2	CASSPDRVYGYTF	TGTGCCAGCAGTCCGGACAGGGTCTATGGCTACACCTTC
-	TRBV28	-	TRBJ1-1	CASSRYSNTEAFF	TGTGCCAGCAGTAGGTACTCGAACACTGAAGCTTTCTTT
-	TRBV5-1	TRBD1	TRBJ1-1	CASSNQGATRGTTEAFF	TGCGCCAGCAGTAACCAGGGGGCGACTCGGGGAACCACTGAAGCTTTCTTT
-	TRBV28	TRBD2	TRBJ2-1	CASSPGTSGVDEQFF	TGTGCCAGCAGTCCTGGGACTAGCGGGGTCGATGAGCAGTTCTTC
-	TRBV9	TRBD1	TRBJ2-5	CASSVEGTGTETQYF	TGTGCCAGCAGCGTAGAAGGGACAGGGACAGAGACCCAGTACTTC
-	TRBV12-5	TRBD2	TRBJ2-3	CASGVTFRGLAGGPLSSTDTQYF	TGTGCTAGTGGTGTTACATTCAGAGGACTAGCGGGAGGGCCACTATCTAGCACAGATACGCAGTATTTT
-	TRBV30	TRBD2	TRBJ2-3	CAWSLAGSTQYF	TGTGCCTGGAGTTTAGCGGGAAGTACGCAGTATTTT
-	TRBV28	-	TRBJ1-1	CASSSIRRGAFF	TGTGCCAGCAGCTCTATCCGTCGAGGGGCTTTCTTT
-	TRBV14	-	TRBJ2-3	CASSPGRGNVTDTQYF	TGTGCCAGCAGCCCCGGCCGAGGGAACGTAACAGATACGCAGTATTTT
-	TRBV11-2	TRBD1	TRBJ2-2	CASRRTGTGELFF	TGTGCCAGCAGAAGGACAGGGACCGGGGAGCTGTTTTTT
-	TRBV9	TRBD2	TRBJ2-1	CASSVVAGGSYNEQFF	TGTGCCAGCAGCGTAGTAGCGGGAGGTTCCTACAATGAGCAGTTCTTC
-	TRBV7-9	TRBD1	TRBJ2-2	CASSLDRGRELFF	TGTGCCAGCAGCCTGGACAGGGGGCGGGAGCTGTTTTTT
-	TRBV10-1	TRBD2	TRBJ2-3	CASSELGLAGAQDTQYF	TGCGCCAGCAGTGAGTTGGGTCTAGCGGGAGCCCAAGATACGCAGTATTTT
once	TRBV6-5	-	TRBJ2-7	CASSYVDASSYEQYF	TGTGCCAGCAGTTACGTGGACGCCAGCTCCTACGAGCAGTACTTC
-	TRBV10-3	-	TRBJ2-3	CAINSGPGDTQYF	TGTGCCATCAATAGCGGCCCGGGGGATACGCAGTATTTT
-	TRBV29-1	-	TRBJ1-1	CSVDGRVGAEAFF	TGCAGCGTTGATGGCAGGGTGGGCGCTGAAGCTTTCTTT
-	TRBV18	-	TRBJ1-1	CASSPPAVQGTEAFF	TGTGCCAGCTCACCACCGGCGGTCCAGGGCACTGAAGCTTTCTTT
-	TRBV18	TRBD1	TRBJ1-5	CASSPGTGGQPQHF	TGTGCCAGCTCACCGGGGACAGGGGGTCAGCCCCAGCATTTT
-	TRBV15	TRBD2	TRBJ2-3	CATRTPGLATDTQYF	TGTGCCACCAGGACCCCGGGACTAGCCACAGATACGCAGTATTTT
-	TRBV18	-	TRBJ1-5	CASSPRNGYSGNQPQHF	TGTGCCAGCTCCCCCAGGAACGGGTACTCCGGCAATCAGCCCCAGCATTTT
-	TRBV18	-	TRBJ2-1	CASSPVAGDNEQFF	TGTGCCAGCTCACCGGTGGCGGGCGACAATGAGCAGTTCTTC
-	TRBV11-2	-	TRBJ1-4	CASSPKGDREKLFF	TGTGCCAGCAGCCCTAAGGGGGATCGAGAAAAACTGTTTTTT
-	TRBV19	TRBD2	TRBJ2-1	CASSTLAGAQVEQFF	TGTGCCAGTAGTACGCTAGCGGGAGCACAAGTTGAGCAGTTCTTC
-	TRBV27	TRBD1	TRBJ2-4	CASSPTGPPTKNIQYF	TGTGCCAGCAGTCCGACAGGGCCCCCAACCAAAAACATTCAGTACTTC
-	TRBV2	-	TRBJ2-2	CASRGPTDTGELFF	TGTGCCTCCAGGGGACCTACAGACACCGGGGAGCTGTTTTTT
-	TRBV5-1	TRBD1	TRBJ2-5	CASSSRDRNLQETQYF	TGCGCCAGCAGCTCCCGGGACAGGAACCTCCAAGAGACCCAGTACTTC
-	TRBV7-9	-	TRBJ2-7	CASSPRAGTYEQYF	TGTGCCAGCAGCCCGAGGGCGGGAACCTACGAGCAGTACTTC
-	TRBV27	-	TRBJ1-2	CASSPQGGSNYGYTF	TGTGCCAGCAGTCCCCAGGGTGGTAGCAACTATGGCTACACCTTC
-	TRBV5-4	-	TRBJ1-1	CASSGNRREAFF	TGTGCCAGCAGCGGAAACCGGCGTGAAGCTTTCTTT
-	TRBV18	-	TRBJ2-1	CASSPAGTEQFF	TGTGCCAGCTCACCAGCAGGGACTGAGCAGTTCTTC
-	TRBV5-1	-	TRBJ2-3	CASKMDSPITDTQYF	TGCGCCAGCAAAATGGACAGCCCGATCACAGATACGCAGTATTTT
-	TRBV4-1	TRBD1	TRBJ2-7	CASSQGRQGSYEQYF	TGCGCCAGCAGCCAAGGACGACAGGGTTCTTACGAGCAGTACTTC
-	TRBV2	-	TRBJ1-4	CASIFPGETEKLFF	TGTGCCAGCATTTTCCCAGGGGAGACTGAAAAACTGTTTTTT
-	TRBV5-1	-	TRBJ1-1	CASSLDMNTEAFF	TGCGCCAGCAGTTTGGACATGAACACTGAAGCTTTCTTT
-	TRBV6-5	-	TRBJ2-1	CASSRGLMSAEQFF	TGTGCCAGCAGTAGGGGACTGATGTCCGCGGAGCAGTTCTTC
-	TRBV6-1	-	TRBJ1-1	CASSETVNTEAFF	TGTGCCAGCAGCGAGACAGTGAACACTGAAGCTTTCTTT
-	TRBV5-4	-	TRBJ1-1	CASSLDSGGTEAFF	TGTGCCAGCAGCTTAGACTCAGGAGGCACTGAAGCTTTCTTT
once	TRBV5-5	-	TRBJ2-7	CASSPPLAGATGEQYF	TGTGCCAGCAGCCCGCCACTAGCAGGAGCAACGGGCGAGCAGTACTTC
-	TRBV28	-	TRBJ1-2	CASRTTGGHGYTF	TGTGCCAGCAGAACCACGGGGGGCCATGGCTACACCTTC
once	TRBV6-5	TRBD1	TRBJ2-2	CASTRTGLSTGELFF	TGTGCCAGCACACGGACAGGGCTCAGCACCGGGGAGCTGTTTTTT
-	TRBV7-8	-	TRBJ2-2	CASSLVQNTGELFF	TGTGCCAGCAGCTTAGTACAGAACACCGGGGAGCTGTTTTTT
-	TRBV5-5	TRBD1	TRBJ2-7	CASSLAGTAITYEQYF	TGTGCCAGCAGCTTGGCCGGGACAGCGATTACCTACGAGCAGTACTTC
-	TRBV7-8	-	TRBJ2-6	CASSLVWWGMSSGANVLTF	TGTGCCAGCAGCTTAGTGTGGTGGGGGATGAGCTCTGGGGCCAACGTCCTGACTTTC
-	TRBV2	TRBD1	TRBJ1-1	CASKGGSSRESTEAFF	TGTGCCAGCAAAGGGGGCAGTTCGAGAGAGAGCACTGAAGCTTTCTTT
-	TRBV6-1	TRBD1	TRBJ2-1	CASSELRTGGEQFF	TGTGCCAGCAGTGAGTTGCGGACAGGAGGTGAGCAGTTCTTC
-	TRBV27	-	TRBJ2-5	CAREPHRLSQETQYF	TGTGCCAGGGAGCCGCACCGACTAAGCCAAGAGACCCAGTACTTC
-	TRBV28	-	TRBJ2-1	CASSLGVGSREQFF	TGTGCCAGCAGTTTGGGGGTGGGCAGCCGTGAGCAGTTCTTC